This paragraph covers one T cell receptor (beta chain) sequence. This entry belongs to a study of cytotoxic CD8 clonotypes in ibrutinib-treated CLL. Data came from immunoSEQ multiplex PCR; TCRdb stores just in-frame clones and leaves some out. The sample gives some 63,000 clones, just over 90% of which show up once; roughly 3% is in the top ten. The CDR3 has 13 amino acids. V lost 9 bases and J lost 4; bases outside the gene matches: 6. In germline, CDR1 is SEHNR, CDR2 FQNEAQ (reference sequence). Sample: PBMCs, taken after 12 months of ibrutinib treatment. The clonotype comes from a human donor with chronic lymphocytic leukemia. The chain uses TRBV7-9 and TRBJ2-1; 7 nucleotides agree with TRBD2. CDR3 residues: CASRGSGYNEQFF. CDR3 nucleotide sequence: TGTGCCAGTCGCGGGAGTGGGTACAATGAGCAGTTCTTC.